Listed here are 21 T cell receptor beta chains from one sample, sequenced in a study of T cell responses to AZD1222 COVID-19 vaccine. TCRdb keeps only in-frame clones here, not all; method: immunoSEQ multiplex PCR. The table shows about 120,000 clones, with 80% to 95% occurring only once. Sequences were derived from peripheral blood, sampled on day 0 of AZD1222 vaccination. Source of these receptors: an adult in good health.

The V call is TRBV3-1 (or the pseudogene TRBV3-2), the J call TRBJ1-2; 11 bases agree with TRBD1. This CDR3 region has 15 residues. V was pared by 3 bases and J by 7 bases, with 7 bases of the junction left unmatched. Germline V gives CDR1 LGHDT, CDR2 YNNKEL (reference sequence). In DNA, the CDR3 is TGTGCCAGCAGCCAGGAGATCGGGACAGGGGGTGGCTACACCTTC. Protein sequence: CASSQEIGTGGGYTF.

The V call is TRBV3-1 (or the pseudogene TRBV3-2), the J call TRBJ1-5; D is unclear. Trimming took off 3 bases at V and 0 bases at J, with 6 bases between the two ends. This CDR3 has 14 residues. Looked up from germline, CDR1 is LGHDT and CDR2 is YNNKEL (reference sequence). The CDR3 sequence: CASSQMFSNQPQHF. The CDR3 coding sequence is TGTGCCAGCAGCCAGATGTTTAGCAATCAGCCCCAGCATTTT.

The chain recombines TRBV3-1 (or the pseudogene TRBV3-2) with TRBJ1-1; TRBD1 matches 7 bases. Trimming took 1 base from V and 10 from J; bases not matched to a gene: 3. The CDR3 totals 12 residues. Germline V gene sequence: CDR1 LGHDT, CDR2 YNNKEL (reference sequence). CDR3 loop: CASSQGQGRAFF. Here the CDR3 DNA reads TGTGCCAGCAGCCAAGGACAGGGAAGAGCTTTCTTT.

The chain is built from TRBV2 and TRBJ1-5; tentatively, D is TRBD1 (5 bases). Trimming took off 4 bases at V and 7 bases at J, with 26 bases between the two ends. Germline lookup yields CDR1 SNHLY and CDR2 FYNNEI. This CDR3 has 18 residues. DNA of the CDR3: TGTGCCAGCAGTGTATCGATCGGTGTCGGGCAGGGAGGGCAGCCCCAGCATTTT. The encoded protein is CASSVSIGVGQGGQPQHF.

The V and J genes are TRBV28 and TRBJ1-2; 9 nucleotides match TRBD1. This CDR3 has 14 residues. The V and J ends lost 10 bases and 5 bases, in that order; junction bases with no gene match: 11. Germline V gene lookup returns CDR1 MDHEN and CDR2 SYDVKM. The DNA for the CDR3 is TGTGCCATCGGAGAACAGGGGGCGAAGTATGGCTACACCTTC. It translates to CAIGEQGAKYGYTF.

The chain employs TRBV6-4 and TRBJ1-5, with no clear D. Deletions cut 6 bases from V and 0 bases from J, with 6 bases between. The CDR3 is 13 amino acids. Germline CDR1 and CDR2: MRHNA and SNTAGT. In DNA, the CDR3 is TGTGCCAGCAGGGGCTTTAGCAATCAGCCCCAGCATTTT. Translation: CASRGFSNQPQHF.

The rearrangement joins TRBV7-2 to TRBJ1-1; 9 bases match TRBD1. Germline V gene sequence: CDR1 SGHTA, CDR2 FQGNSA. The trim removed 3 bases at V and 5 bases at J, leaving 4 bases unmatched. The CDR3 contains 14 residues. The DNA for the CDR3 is TGTGCCAGCAGCTTGACAGGGGGTGGGACTGAAGCTTTCTTT. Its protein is CASSLTGGGTEAFF.

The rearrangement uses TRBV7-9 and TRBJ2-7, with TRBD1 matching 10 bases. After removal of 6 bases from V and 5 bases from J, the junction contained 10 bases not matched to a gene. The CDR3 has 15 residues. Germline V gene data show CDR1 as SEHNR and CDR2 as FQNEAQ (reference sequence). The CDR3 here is CASSFGQGGWNEQYF. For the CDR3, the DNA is TGTGCCAGCAGTTTCGGACAGGGGGGGTGGAACGAGCAGTACTTC.

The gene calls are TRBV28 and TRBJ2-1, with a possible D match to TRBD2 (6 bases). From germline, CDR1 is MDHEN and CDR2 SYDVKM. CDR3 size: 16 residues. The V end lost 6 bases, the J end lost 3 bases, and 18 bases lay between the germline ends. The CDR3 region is CASSPTSSPLYNEQFF. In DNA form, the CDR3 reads TGTGCCAGCAGCCCAACTAGCAGTCCTCTCTACAATGAGCAGTTCTTC.

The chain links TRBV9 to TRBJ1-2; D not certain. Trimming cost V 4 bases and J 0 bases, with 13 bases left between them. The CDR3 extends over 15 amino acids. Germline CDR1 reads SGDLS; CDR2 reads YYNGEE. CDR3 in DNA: TGTGCCAGCAGCCCGTTCCGGCTGGCTAACTATGGCTACACCTTC. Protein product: CASSPFRLANYGYTF. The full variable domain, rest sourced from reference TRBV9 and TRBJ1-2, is DSGVTQTPKHLITATGQRVTLRCSPRSGDLSVYWYQQSLDQGLQFLIQYYNGEERAKGNILERFSAQQFPDLHSELNLSSLELGDSALYFCASSPFRLANYGYTFGSGTRLTVV.

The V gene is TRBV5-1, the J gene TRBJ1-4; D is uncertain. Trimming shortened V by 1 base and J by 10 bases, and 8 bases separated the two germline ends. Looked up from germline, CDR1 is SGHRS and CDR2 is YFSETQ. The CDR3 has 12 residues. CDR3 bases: TGCGCCAGCAGCTTGCCACTTGGAAAACTGTTTTTT. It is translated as CASSLPLGKLFF.

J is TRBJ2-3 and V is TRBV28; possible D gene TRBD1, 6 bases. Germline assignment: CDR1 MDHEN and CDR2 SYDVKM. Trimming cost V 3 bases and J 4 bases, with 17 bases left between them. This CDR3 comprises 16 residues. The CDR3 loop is CASSFLGREGADTQYF. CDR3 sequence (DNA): TGTGCCAGCAGTTTTTTGGGCCGCGAGGGGGCAGATACGCAGTATTTT. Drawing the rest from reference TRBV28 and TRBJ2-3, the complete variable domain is DVKVTQSSRYLVKRTGEKVFLECVQDMDHENMFWYRQDPGLGLRLIYFSYDVKMKEKGDIPEGYSVSREKKERFSLILESASTNQTSMYLCASSFLGREGADTQYFGPGTRLTVL.

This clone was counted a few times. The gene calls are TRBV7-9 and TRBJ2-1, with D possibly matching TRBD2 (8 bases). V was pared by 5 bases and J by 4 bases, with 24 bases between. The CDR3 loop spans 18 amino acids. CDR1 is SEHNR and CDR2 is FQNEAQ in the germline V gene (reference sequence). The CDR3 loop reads CASSPGLGTAGAYNEQFF. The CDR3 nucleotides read TGTGCCAGCAGCCCCGGACTGGGGACAGCGGGAGCATACAATGAGCAGTTCTTC.

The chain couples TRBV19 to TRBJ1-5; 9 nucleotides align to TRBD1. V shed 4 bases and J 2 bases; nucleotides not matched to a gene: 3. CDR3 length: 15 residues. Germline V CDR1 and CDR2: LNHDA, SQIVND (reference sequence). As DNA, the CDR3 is TGTGCCAGTAGTACGGGACAGGGAGGCAATCAGCCCCAGCATTTT. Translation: CASSTGQGGNQPQHF.

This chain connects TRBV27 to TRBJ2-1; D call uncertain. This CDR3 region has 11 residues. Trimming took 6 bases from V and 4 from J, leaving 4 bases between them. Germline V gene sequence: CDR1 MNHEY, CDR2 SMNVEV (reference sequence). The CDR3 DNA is TGTGCCAGCAGGGGATACAATGAGCAGTTCTTC. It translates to CASRGYNEQFF.

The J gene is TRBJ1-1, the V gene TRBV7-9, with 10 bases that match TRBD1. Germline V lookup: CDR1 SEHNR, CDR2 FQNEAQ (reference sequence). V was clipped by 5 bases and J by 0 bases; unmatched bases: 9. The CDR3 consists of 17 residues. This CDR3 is CASSARQGALMNTEAFF. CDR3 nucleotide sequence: TGTGCCAGCAGCGCGCGACAGGGGGCTCTTATGAACACTGAAGCTTTCTTT.

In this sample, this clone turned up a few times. CDR3 DNA sequence: TGTGCCAGCAGCGCCCGACAGGCAAGGGATGAGCAGTTCTTC. This gives the protein CASSARQARDEQFF. The chain combines TRBV11-2 with TRBJ2-1; a weak D match, TRBD1 (6 bases). The CDR3 totals 14 residues. V lost 5 bases, J lost 8 bases, and 16 bases lay in between. CDR1 and CDR2 from the germline V gene are SGHAT and FQNNGV.

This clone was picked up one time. This CDR3 is CASSLGWSSQPQHF. CDR3 DNA sequence: TGTGCCAGCAGCTTGGGTTGGAGTAGCCAGCCCCAGCATTTT. This chain connects TRBV5-6 to TRBJ1-5; D not resolved. V shed 0 bases and J shed 7 bases, with 11 bases lying between them. Looked up from germline, CDR1 is SGHDT and CDR2 is YYEEEE. The CDR3 has 14 residues.

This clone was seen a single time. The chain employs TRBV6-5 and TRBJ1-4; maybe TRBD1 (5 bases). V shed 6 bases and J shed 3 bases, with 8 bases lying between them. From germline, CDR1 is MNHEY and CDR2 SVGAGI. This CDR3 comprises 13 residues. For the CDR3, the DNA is TGTGCCAGCAGCAGACAGTCTAATGAAAAACTGTTTTTT. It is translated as CASSRQSNEKLFF.

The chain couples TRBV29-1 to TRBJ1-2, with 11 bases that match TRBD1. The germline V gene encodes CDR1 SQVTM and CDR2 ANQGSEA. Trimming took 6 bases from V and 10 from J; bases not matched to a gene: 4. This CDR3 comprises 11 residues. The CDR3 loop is CSVGQGADYTF. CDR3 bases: TGCAGCGTCGGACAGGGGGCAGACTACACCTTC.

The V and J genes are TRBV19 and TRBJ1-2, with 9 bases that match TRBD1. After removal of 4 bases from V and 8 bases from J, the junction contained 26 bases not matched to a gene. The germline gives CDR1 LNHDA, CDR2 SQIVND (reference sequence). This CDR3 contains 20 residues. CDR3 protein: CASSTDIPRDREDLDGGYTF. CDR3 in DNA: TGTGCCAGTAGTACAGATATACCCCGGGACAGGGAGGACTTGGACGGGGGCTACACCTTC.